Presented here are 8 T cell receptor beta chains from one specimen sequenced in a study of response to subunit inactivated influenza vaccine. MiXCR, applied by TCRdb to the RT-PCR reads, yields one record per CDR3 protein. The table shows 530,000 or so distinct CDR3 sequences, with 25% occurring only once. The sequencing here drew on CD4+ T cells sorted from PBMCs, taken 5 days after vaccination. The receptors were sampled from a man between 50 and 59 years old who received an inactivated influenza vaccine.

This clonotype was observed a few times. This rearrangement joins TRBV15 to TRBJ2-1; 8 bases are shared with TRBD1. Germline V gene sequence: CDR1 LNHNV, CDR2 YYDKDF (reference sequence). This CDR3 is 14 amino acids long. The junction had 6 bases not matched to a gene; V was cut back by 2 bases and J by 9 bases. Written as DNA, the CDR3 is TGTGCCACCAGCAGACTCGGACAGGGTAGTGAGCAGTTCTTC. It specifies CATSRLGQGSEQFF.

This clonotype was seen only a few times. The rearrangement joins TRBV20-1 to TRBJ2-3; D gene unclear. Germline values: CDR1 DFQATT, CDR2 SNEGSKA (reference sequence). Deletions cut 0 bases from V and 6 bases from J, with 16 bases between. This CDR3 comprises 15 residues. CDR3 sequence reads: CSARDMGYGRDTQYF. DNA of the CDR3: TGCAGTGCTAGAGATATGGGTTACGGAAGGGATACGCAGTATTTT.

The rearrangement uses TRBV5-6 and TRBJ2-2, with TRBD2 identical over 8 bases. After removal of 0 bases from V and 5 bases from J, the junction contained 3 bases not matched to a gene. The CDR3 contains 15 residues. Germline assignment: CDR1 SGHDT and CDR2 YYEEEE. The CDR3 protein is CASSLVASGTGELFF. CDR3 bases: TGTGCCAGCAGCTTGGTGGCTAGCGGGACCGGGGAGCTGTTTTTT.

The gene calls are TRBV5-1 and TRBJ1-2; possible D gene TRBD1, 6 bases. Germline V lookup: CDR1 SGHRS, CDR2 YFSETQ. Trimming took 4 bases from V and 4 from J, leaving 11 bases between them. CDR3 size: 13 residues. The CDR3 here is CASSLDSLYGYTF. CDR3 DNA sequence: TGCGCCAGCAGCCTGGACAGCCTCTATGGCTACACCTTC. The full variable domain, rest sourced from reference TRBV5-1 and TRBJ1-2, is KAGVTQTPRYLIKTRGQQVTLSCSPISGHRSVSWYQQTPGQGLQFLFEYFSETQRNKGNFPGRFSGRQFSNSRSEMNVSTLELGDSALYLCASSLDSLYGYTFGSGTRLTVV.

This clonotype was counted a few times. The chain has TRBV24-1 and TRBJ2-3; 7 bases are shared with TRBD2. Trimming took 5 bases from V and 5 from J; bases not matched to a gene: 9. Germline lookup yields CDR1 KGHDR and CDR2 SFDVKD. The CDR3 is made up of 15 amino acids. The CDR3 loop is CATSGSAGVEDTQYF. CDR3 coding DNA: TGTGCCACCAGTGGAAGTGCGGGGGTAGAAGATACGCAGTATTTT.

This rearrangement joins TRBV4-1 to TRBJ1-1; TRBD1 aligns across 8 bases. V lost 6 bases, J lost 4 bases, and 10 bases stayed unmatched. Germline CDR1 and CDR2: MGHRA and YSYEKL. The CDR3 is 15 amino acids. The CDR3 DNA sequence: TGCGCCAGCAGTAGCCAGGGGGCGGGTGGCACTGAAGCTTTCTTT. Its translation: CASSSQGAGGTEAFF.

This clonotype occurred many times. The J gene is TRBJ2-1, the V gene TRBV6-5; D call uncertain. The length of the CDR3 is 15 residues. With 4 bases removed from V and 5 bases from J, the gap between germline ends came to 15 bases. The germline V gene encodes CDR1 MNHEY and CDR2 SVGAGI. The CDR3 reads CASSSRPALNNEQFF. The CDR3 DNA reads TGTGCCAGCAGTTCCCGCCCGGCCCTTAACAATGAGCAGTTCTTC.

This CDR3 reads CASSLGGAMNTEAFF. CDR3 coding DNA: TGTGCCAGCAGTTTAGGAGGGGCGATGAACACTGAAGCTTTCTTT. V gene TRBV28 combines with J gene TRBJ1-1; D is perhaps TRBD1 (5 bases). Germline lookup yields CDR1 MDHEN and CDR2 SYDVKM. The length of the CDR3 is 15 residues. V was trimmed by 2 bases and J by 0 bases, leaving 10 bases between them.